The T cell receptor beta chain described here comes from a study of blood T cell repertoires in COVID-19. In the original workflow: Reference gene primer amplification gave estimated nucleated cell counts. Generated by immunoSEQ multiplex PCR, the TCRdb table keeps only in-frame clones and is missing some. V, J and clone size derive from that table, while D and trimming were established from the DNA sequence. The data show about 200,000 clones, roughly 88% seen once. The sample comprised peripheral blood. The TCR was taken from a man aged 35 to 55 with acute or convalescent COVID-19.

This chain's CDR3 is CASSPQKLAGVHNEQFF. CDR3 bases: TGTGCCAGCAGTCCGCAGAAACTAGCGGGAGTTCACAATGAGCAGTTCTTC. The J gene is TRBJ2-1, the V gene TRBV27; TRBD2 matches 11 bases. With 5 bases clipped from V and 5 bases from J, the junction kept 11 bases outside the gene matches. Germline CDR1 MNHEY, CDR2 SMNVEV (reference sequence). This CDR3 spans 17 amino acids.